Following are 3 T cell receptor beta chains from one sample sequenced in a study of T cell changes during pregnancy in multiple sclerosis. Method: immunoSEQ multiplex PCR; TCRdb's copy keeps in-frame clones and lacks some. The table lists tens of thousands of clones, around 94% of them singletons, with approximately 3.7% in the top ten. Sequencing was performed on CD8+ T cells from peripheral blood mononuclear cells, taken in the third trimester of pregnancy. Receptors were obtained from a female donor with multiple sclerosis, enrolled in a pregnancy study.

V gene TRBV6-1 combines with J gene TRBJ1-1; perhaps TRBD1 as D (6 bases). Trimming removed 0 bases at V and 2 bases at J, with 10 bases between. The germline gives CDR1 MNHNS, CDR2 SASEGT. There are 15 residues in the CDR3. CDR3 protein: CASSEATGRNTEAFF. Written as DNA, the CDR3 is TGTGCCAGCAGTGAAGCCACAGGGAGAAACACTGAAGCTTTCTTT.

The chain links TRBV11-2 to TRBJ2-2; weak D call: TRBD2 (6 bases). V dropped 5 bases and J dropped 0 bases, with 22 bases sitting between them. The germline gives CDR1 SGHAT, CDR2 FQNNGV. The length of the CDR3 is 19 residues. The CDR3 region has the DNA TGTGCCAGCAGCGGCCCGGGGACTGCGACAGACGCGAACACCGGGGAGCTGTTTTTT. It specifies CASSGPGTATDANTGELFF.

The gene calls are TRBV28 and TRBJ2-1, with TRBD2 as a possible D gene (5 bases). V was shortened by 4 bases and J by 0 bases, with 22 bases between the two germline ends. CDR3 length equals 19 residues. From germline, CDR1 is MDHEN and CDR2 SYDVKM. The CDR3 is CASSSPTVSVQSSYNEQFF. Written as DNA, the CDR3 is TGTGCCAGCAGTTCCCCGACCGTTAGCGTCCAGAGCTCCTACAATGAGCAGTTCTTC.